The sequence of this T cell receptor beta chain was determined in a study of OX40 agonist ivuxolimab in advanced cancers. With respect to the entire study: Ivuxolimab was a fully human IgG2 agonistic monoclonal antibody targeting the costimulatory receptor OX40 (CD134). Prior anti-PD-1, anti-PD-L1 or anti-CTLA-4 therapy was permitted, and checkpoint inhibitors had been received by roughly 42% of dose-escalation patients. Peripheral TCRbeta sequencing aimed to test whether ivuxolimab altered TCR sequence diversity and caused clonal T-cell expansion. The dose-escalation cohort was roughly 80% male with a mean age of approximately 59 years, ranging from about 23 to 85. Intravenous ivuxolimab was administered to patients every 2 weeks at six dose levels: 0.01, 0.1, 0.3, 1.5, 3 and 10 mg/kg. Three dose-escalation patients achieved partial responses, one with hepatocellular carcinoma and two with cutaneous melanoma. Of the 50 to 55 dose-escalation patients, hepatocellular carcinoma was present in about 20, melanoma in around 15, renal cell carcinoma in 9 and head and neck cancer in 9. The paper reports the monotherapy dose-escalation portion (N = 52 patients) of the phase I ivuxolimab trial. Points the paper makes about the study in general: After ivuxolimab, more expanded clones were found on average in CD8+ T cells than in CD4+ T cells. Low levels of normalized T-cell clonal expansion were also seen in some patients who did not respond. The antigen specificity of the peripheral T cells that underwent clonal expansion was not determined. In partial responders in the 0.1-3.0 mg/kg groups, normalized peripheral clonal expansion was found to be among the lowest, especially among CD8+ T cells. At doses of 0.1 to 3.0 mg/kg, clonal expansion of both CD4+ and CD8+ T cells in blood was seen between baseline and week 6.

There are 14 amino acids in the CDR3, from cysteine to phenylalanine inclusive. The only DNA kept is the CDR3, 42 bases in frame from the first base. V is cut by 2 bases and J by 0 bases, and the space between the germline ends is 7 bases. CDR1 and CDR2, per the germline V gene, are SGHVS and FQNEAQ. To sequence the TCRbeta CDR3 region, genomic DNA was isolated from the sorted cells. The immunoSEQ Assay was used for sequencing of TCRbeta CDR3 regions. What TCRdb holds here is the immuneACCESS table cut down to in-frame rearrangements. Part of the clones is not present; checked against another copy, under half of the missing clones reflect an unresolved V gene, and the others are unexplained. Within this sample are 100,000 to 150,000 clones, with around 90% of them counted one time only. The ten largest make up under 0.85% of the sample. Patients with a history of autoimmune disease or receiving systemic immunosuppression were excluded from the trial. Peripheral blood for TCR sequencing was collected from all dose cohorts at baseline, on cycle 4 day 1, and on cycle 7 day 1. Samples came from an open-label, multicenter, first-in-human phase I dose-escalation trial of ivuxolimab. Adults with locally advanced or metastatic melanoma, renal cell carcinoma, hepatocellular carcinoma or head and neck squamous cell carcinoma were enrolled in the trial. Before TCR sequencing, CD4+ T cells and CD8+ T cells from peripheral blood were sorted into separate populations.

Points on this clone: Which antigen it targets is not known. It has no much larger one-base neighbor in the sample; base qualities were not kept.

Sequenced material: CD4+ or CD8+ T cells sorted from blood, taken in a trial of the OX40 agonist ivuxolimab. The source of this sequence is an adult with an advanced solid tumor such as melanoma, head and neck, liver or kidney cancer. The rearranged segments are TRBV7-8 and TRBJ1-2; no D gene call is confident. The DNA sequence is as follows: TGTGCCAGCAGCTTAATGGCAGCTAACTATGGCTACACCTTC. Its protein reads: CASSLMAANYGYTF.